Listed here is a single TCR beta chain. The target of this receptor is not known. No per-base quality is available; no much larger clone lies one base away. Sequences SGHAT (CDR1) and FQDESV (CDR2) are obtained from the germline V gene (reference sequence). V is clipped by 1 base and J by 4 bases, and the sequence between their germline boundaries is 11 bases long. Spanning cysteine to phenylalanine, the CDR3 consists of 14 amino acids. The read is trimmed to its CDR3 DNA, 42 bases read in frame from base 1. The entry originates in a study of regulatory T cells in long-lasting Graves disease (dated by TCRdb to the early 2020s). Some background on the complete study: Patients with newly diagnosed Graves' disease had been on antithyroid drugs for under 3 months. Persistent Graves' disease patients were compared with newly diagnosed Graves' disease patients by peripheral blood TCR sequencing and RNA sequencing. The study took place in China and was registered as a clinical trial. A total of around 35 samples underwent TCR sequencing, from roughly 13 patients with persistent Graves' disease and about 20 patients with newly diagnosed Graves' disease.

The receptor library was made with multiplex PCR. These reads were obtained on an Illumina HiSeq 4000. iRepertoire HTBI primers and Arm-PCR amplification of CDR3 regions were used to construct TCR beta libraries. PCR products were gel purified before sequencing. The original pipeline was this. A total of some 65 TRBV and 14 TRBJ segments were identified across samples and were used for gene usage analysis of CDR3 amino acid clonotypes. Filtered high-quality paired reads were merged into contigs using COPE and FqMerger. Contigs were aligned with BLAST to IMGT TRBV, TRBD and TRBJ reference genes, and CDR3 was defined per IMGT. Any clonotype with a frequency above 0.1% was classified as a highly expanded clone. Repertoire diversity was measured by Shannon entropy, and V-J evenness by the Gini coefficient. Public clonotypes were defined as clonotypes shared by more than one individual. The public reads were run again by TCRdb, first through fastp at Q25 and then through MiXCR, and only productive beta chains were kept. Rows are unified per CDR3 protein, each entry keeping the most common DNA and genes. The V and J calls and clone size come from TCRdb's table, not from the authors' own analysis. The sample records hundreds of thousands of distinct CDR3 sequences, roughly 15% of which are singletons. The top ten hold around 19% of the sample.

The intended sense of this specimen's time point label: newly diagnosed GD, antithyroid drugs for less than 3 months. For both TCR sequencing and RNA sequencing, RNA was extracted from PBMCs using TRIzol. Graves' disease was diagnosed according to American Thyroid Association guidelines. Recruitment of patients was carried out at an endocrinology department in Xi'an, China. Each patient gave approximately 9 milliliters of peripheral blood, collected in an EDTA anticoagulant tube. PBMCs were isolated by Ficoll Paque Plus density gradient separation without further T cell sorting. An Agilent 2100 Bioanalyzer and agarose gel were used to assess RNA quality, and a NanoDrop 2000 was used to measure RNA concentration. What the work shows at the level of the full study, not this receptor alone: Sequencing and analysis were limited to the TCR beta chain. Patients with persistent disease shared more public clonotypes (roughly 2,900) than newly diagnosed patients did (more than 900). As a limitation, the authors acknowledged that the small sample size may reduce accuracy. Compared with newly diagnosed patients, patients with persistent Graves' disease had lower TCR Shannon entropy and fewer highly expanded clones, which suggests clonal expansion. Only peripheral blood was studied, because thyroid tissue, the primary lesion, was inaccessible. Preferential use of TRBV28, TRBJ1-2 and TRBJ2-5 was observed in persistent disease, whereas TRBV20-1 and TRBJ2-1 were favored in newly diagnosed disease.

This sample was shared with a second study, whose subject was T cells in Graves' hyperthyroidism and ophthalmopathy. The second publication reports: Stable Graves' hyperthyroidism was defined as the absence of progression to ophthalmopathy over 18 months of follow-up. Hyperthyroidism patients were newly diagnosed, with disease duration under 2 months, and aged 18 to 65 years. Patients with uncontrolled infections, other autoimmune diseases, pregnancy or lactation were excluded. Clinical symptoms, serum thyroxine and TRAb, thyroid ultrasound, and orbital computed tomography formed the basis for the diagnoses. For the first round of RT-PCR on the TCR CDR3, the HTBI primer set was used together with the Qiagen OneStep RT-PCR kit. Most expanded thyroid clonotypes (frequency above 0.001) were also detected in blood, suggesting blood repertoires may reflect thyroid immune responses. A 13 V-J signature model separated ophthalmopathy from stable hyperthyroidism, with about 88% sensitivity and 81.08% specificity in cross-validation and 80%/75% in testing. In validation, the model predicted progression to ophthalmopathy a median of about 6 months before onset, with approximately 68% sensitivity and roughly 73% specificity. To identify distinguishing TCR V-J signatures, a discovery cohort of 90 to 100 patients was used, comprising roughly 45 with Graves' ophthalmopathy and roughly 60 with stable Graves' hyperthyroidism. Whether ophthalmopathy could be predicted prospectively was tested in an independent validation cohort made up of roughly 19 hyperthyroidism patients plus 17 patients who later progressed to ophthalmopathy. The roughly 91 discovery patients were randomly divided into training and test sets at a 7:3 ratio. The study also compared thyroid tissue and blood T-cell repertoires from a handful of Graves' hyperthyroidism patients. Once sampling was done, hyperthyroidism patients were given methimazole at a starting dose of 30 mg daily, whereas ophthalmopathy patients were given high-dose intravenous methylprednisolone. The libraries were constructed in a second round of multiplex PCR and then size-selected and purified. The libraries were sequenced on an Illumina HiSeq2000 using paired-end 100 bp reads. SOAPnuke was used to process the raw data, with reads discarded if the reads contained adapters or uncalled bases, had a mean Phred below 15, or lacked an exact constant-primer or identifier match. High-quality paired reads were merged using COPE v1.2.5, and each unique nucleotide sequence was defined as a clonotype. MiTCR v1.1 was used to align the clonotypes against IMGT TRBV, TRBD and TRBJ reference segments. Analysis was restricted to V-J combinations with a frequency above 0.0001, which covered just over 98% of repertoires. A TCS score was defined as the ratio of F50 (clonal expansion) to E x V (chaos), with BLOSUM62-based TCRdist applied between CDR3 peptides within each V-J. Welch's t-statistics and random forest reduced fewer than 600 V-J features to about 13, which were used in a naive Bayes classifier (R e1071). No statistical method was used to set the sample size in advance, and investigators knew the group allocation. TCR Vbeta CDR3 sequencing of 120 to 150 peripheral blood samples (43 ophthalmopathy, about 80 hyperthyroidism and 17 progressor patients) is reported in the paper.

This clonotype originated in a woman in her 30s with Graves disease. Donor details come from another sample of the same person, matched by shared clones. The chain links TRBV11-1 with TRBJ2-7; the D gene is not confidently resolved. The material was peripheral blood mononuclear cells (PBMCs), obtained at new diagnosis, from a patient treated with antithyroid drugs. The CDR3 sequence is CASSLEVTAYEQYF. The nucleotide sequence is TGTGCCAGCAGCTTAGAGGTCACAGCTTACGAGCAGTACTTC. The full variable domain, completed from the reference TRBV11-1 and TRBJ2-7 proteins outside the CDR3, reads EAEVAQSPRYKITEKSQAVAFWCDPISGHATLYWYRQILGQGPELLVQFQDESVVDDSQLPKDRFSAERLKGVDSTLKIQPAELGDSAMYLCASSLEVTAYEQYFGPGTRLTVT.